The 12 T cell receptor beta chains below were found in one sample sequenced in a study of PD-L1 blockade in urothelial cancer. Time point given: pretreatment peripheral blood. Some clones are missing from TCRdb's copy, which holds only in-frame ones; the method was immunoSEQ multiplex PCR. The sample lists under 95,000 clones, about 84% occurring once. This sample comprised PBMCs, obtained around atezolizumab (anti-PD-L1) treatment. These receptors were collected from a man aged 60 to 75 with urothelial cancer.

The chain couples TRBV11-3 to TRBJ2-5; 7 bases line up with TRBD1. Trimming cost V 4 bases and J 2 bases; bases outside gene matches: 16. This CDR3 contains 18 residues. Germline loops: CDR1 SGHNT, CDR2 YENEEA. The CDR3, as DNA: TGTGCCAGCAGCTCTGGACAGGATCAGGGGGTACTACAAGAGACCCAGTACTTC. Its translation is CASSSGQDQGVLQETQYF.

The V and J genes are TRBV7-9 and TRBJ2-7; D unclear. The V gene's germline CDR1 is SEHNR and CDR2 FQNEAQ (reference sequence). Trimming stripped 1 base from V and 5 bases from J, with 6 bases between. This CDR3 contains 12 residues. The CDR3 here is CASSLVAHEQYF. The DNA of the CDR3 is TGTGCCAGCAGCTTAGTGGCCCACGAGCAGTACTTC. Based on the CDR3 plus reference TRBV7-9 and TRBJ2-7, the full variable domain is DTGVSQNPRHKITKRGQNVTFRCDPISEHNRLYWYRQTLGQGPEFLTYFQNEAQLEKSRLLSDRFSAERPKGSFSTLEIQRTEQGDSAMYLCASSLVAHEQYFGPGTRLTVT.

V is TRBV7-2 and J is TRBJ2-1, with a possible D match to TRBD2 (6 bases). This CDR3 has 13 residues. CDR1 is SGHTA and CDR2 is FQGNSA in the germline V gene. Trimming removed 7 bases at V and 1 base at J, with 8 bases between. The CDR3 DNA reads TGTGCCAGCATGCGGGGTTCCTACAATGAGCAGTTCTTC. It yields the protein CASMRGSYNEQFF.

This clone was seen a single time. The chain recombines TRBV6-6 with TRBJ1-2, with D maybe TRBD1 (5 bases). Germline-derived CDR1 and CDR2 are MNHNY and SVGAGI (reference sequence). CDR3 size: 13 residues. The V end lost 2 bases, the J end lost 2 bases, and 6 bases lay between the germline ends. The CDR3, as DNA: TGTGCCAGCAGTTACGGGGGGAACTATGGCTACACCTTC. It is translated as CASSYGGNYGYTF.

The gene calls are TRBV6-1 and TRBJ2-1; 13 nucleotides align to TRBD2. The CDR3 is made up of 16 amino acids. V dropped 5 bases and J dropped 13; count of bases not matched to a gene: 14. In germline, CDR1 is MNHNS, CDR2 SASEGT. The CDR3 sequence: CASSQGTSGALFPQFF. The DNA of the CDR3 is TGTGCCAGCAGTCAAGGGACTAGCGGGGCCCTCTTCCCCCAGTTCTTC.

The V gene is TRBV4-1, the J gene TRBJ1-5; no clear D gene. CDR1 is MGHRA, CDR2 YSYEKL, per germline. V was trimmed by 4 bases and J by 2 bases, leaving 15 bases between them. The CDR3 totals 16 residues. The CDR3 region is CASSPSITRGNQPQHF. The CDR3 DNA follows: TGCGCCAGCAGCCCAAGCATTACTAGGGGCAATCAGCCCCAGCATTTT.

Only one count was recorded for this clone. The chain couples TRBV29-1 to TRBJ1-2; possibly TRBD1 for D (5 bases). CDR3 length equals 13 residues. V shed 3 bases and J shed 2 bases, with 10 bases lying between them. Germline-derived CDR1 and CDR2 are SQVTM and ANQGSEA. CDR3 sequence (DNA): TGCAGCGTTGATTGGGCAGGGAACTATGGCTACACCTTC. Protein product: CSVDWAGNYGYTF.

The CDR3 region has the DNA TGTGCCAGCAGTCTTCCCCGGCTAGCGGGGGATTTGGGCACAGATACGCAGTATTTT. This encodes CASSLPRLAGDLGTDTQYF. This chain links TRBV27 with TRBJ2-3, with 10 bases identical to TRBD2. CDR3 length: 19 amino acids. The germline V gene has CDR1 MNHEY and CDR2 SMNVEV (reference sequence). V shed 5 bases and J 1 base; nucleotides not matched to a gene: 15.

The J gene is TRBJ1-4, the V gene TRBV9, with 10 bases aligning to TRBD1. The germline V gene encodes CDR1 SGDLS and CDR2 YYNGEE. CDR3 length equals 14 residues. Trimming cost V 7 bases and J 0 bases; bases outside gene matches: 0. The CDR3 is CASGTGATNEKLFF. The CDR3 DNA reads as TGTGCCAGCGGGACAGGGGCAACTAATGAAAAACTGTTTTTT. The full variable domain, completed using reference TRBV9 and TRBJ1-4, is DSGVTQTPKHLITATGQRVTLRCSPRSGDLSVYWYQQSLDQGLQFLIQYYNGEERAKGNILERFSAQQFPDLHSELNLSSLELGDSALYFCASGTGATNEKLFFGSGTQLSVL.

This rearrangement joins TRBV7-9 to TRBJ2-3; TRBD1 matches at 8 bases. CDR3 length: 15 residues. The trim removed 4 bases at V and 2 bases at J, leaving 5 bases unmatched. Germline lookup yields CDR1 SEHNR and CDR2 FQNEAQ (reference sequence). CDR3 in amino acids: CASSSHRGDTDTQYF. DNA for the CDR3: TGTGCCAGCAGCTCCCACAGGGGGGACACAGATACGCAGTATTTT.

This rearrangement joins TRBV9 to TRBJ2-5; D gene uncertain. The length of the CDR3 is 10 residues. V dropped 3 bases and J dropped 8 bases, with 5 bases sitting between them. The germline gives CDR1 SGDLS, CDR2 YYNGEE. This chain's CDR3 is CASSGQTQYF. The CDR3 DNA sequence: TGTGCCAGCAGCGGTCAAACCCAGTACTTC.

In its sample, this clone was seen once. This rearrangement joins TRBV10-3 to TRBJ2-5; maybe TRBD2 (6 bases). With 10 bases removed from V and 9 bases from J, the gap between germline ends came to 18 bases. The CDR3 is 12 residues long. Looked up from germline, CDR1 is ENHRY and CDR2 is SYGVKD. The CDR3, as DNA: TGTGCCACCCAGGCGGGGTCGGAGGCCCAGTACTTC. It is translated as CATQAGSEAQYF.